This T cell receptor (beta chain) comes out of a study of human T cells and chemical hapten exposure. This clonotype has ten or more counts. The time point denotes: patch test 2, 6 weeks after DPC sensitization. As to treatment: therapeutic diphenylcyclopropenone sensitization with weekly scalp DPC. Donors were 18 to 70-year-old alopecia patients suitable for DPC. TCRdb reanalysed the RACE reads using MiXCR and keeps one entry per CDR3 protein. The sample consists of under 100,000 distinct CDR3 sequences, roughly 10% of them appearing once. The material was whole blood, obtained in connection with sensitization to the hapten diphenylcyclopropenone (DPC). This sequence was found in a woman aged 35 to 49 with alopecia areata. Some clones in this sample may be carry-over from other donors' samples.

The CDR3 protein is CASSHHRTSGSYEQYF. The CDR3 region has the DNA TGTGCCAGCAGCCATCATCGGACTAGCGGGTCCTACGAGCAGTACTTC. The chain combines TRBV9 with TRBJ2-7, with 11 bases that match TRBD2. Looked up from germline, CDR1 is SGDLS and CDR2 is YYNGEE. The V gene end was trimmed by 4 bases and the J gene end by 1 base; junction bases not matched to a gene: 7. The CDR3 length is 16 residues.